This TCR beta chain originates from a study of T cell changes during pregnancy in multiple sclerosis. Germline V gene lookup returns CDR1 LNHDA and CDR2 SQIVND (reference sequence). The CDR3 extends over 14 amino acids. V lost 4 bases, J lost 0 bases, and 2 bases stayed unmatched. Profiling relied on immunoSEQ multiplex PCR, and the TCRdb table lists in-frame clones only, not all of them. The sample holds approximately 48,000 clones, approximately 94% seen once. The specimen comprised CD8+ T cells from peripheral blood mononuclear cells, sampled before pregnancy. The chain couples TRBV19 to TRBJ1-1, with TRBD1 matching over 7 bases. The clonotype was recovered from a female donor with multiple sclerosis, enrolled in a pregnancy study. For the CDR3, the DNA is TGTGCCAGTAGTAGACAGGGTATGAACACTGAAGCTTTCTTT. Its translation: CASSRQGMNTEAFF.